The rows below give T cell receptor beta chains drawn from one sample of a study of siplizumab effects on memory and regulatory T cells. The table came from immunoSEQ multiplex PCR; TCRdb's copy has only in-frame clones and leaves some out. Altogether around 100,000 clones are present, approximately 94% being singletons, with the ten largest covering 1% to 1.5%. Source material: non-Treg CD4+ T cells sorted from blood. These receptors came from a human donor in good health. Each CDR3 is given with its conserved first and last residue.

v_gene | CDR3aa
TRBV7-9 | CASSLADRQPQHF
TRBV19 | CASSGAASSYNEQFF
TRBV19 | CASNTPGQSSGNTIYF
TRBV2 | CASSERAGMTDTQYF
TRBV11-2 | CASSYRWLTSGSPSQEQFF
TRBV5-4 | CASSLARDRAYGYTF
TRBV28 | CASSLPSVGETQYF
TRBV7-2 | CASSLEWGRGYGYTF
TRBV5-6 | CASSFELDRGSGTYEQYF
TRBV11-3 | CASSFRGSYEQYF
TRBV30 | CAWSPQGATNEKLFF
TRBV9 | CASSVRGLTRTDTQYF
TRBV7-6 | CASSLDGFRNTGELFF
TRBV7-2 | CASSLETSIYNEQFF
TRBV9 | CASSPHDRGLESYTF
TRBV18 | CASSPPSVQGAYGYTF
TRBV5-1 | CASSKDSFNEKLFF
TRBV2 | CASSGTGGNQPQHF
TRBV7-9 | CASSQHGGARTGELFF
TRBV28 | CASSPHTEAFF
TRBV9 | CASALAGVSDTQYF
TRBV7-9 | CASSFLLDTNTEAFF
TRBV5-1 | CASHRTSGYEQYF
TRBV14 | CASSQGVAGWESEQFF
TRBV25-1 | CASSLAQPHQETQYF
TRBV6-5 | CASSYSNRDRGEQYF
TRBV30 | CAWSVVIGVGYTF
TRBV5-1 | CASSVQQGSPGGYTF
TRBV18 | CASSAGVGNTEAFF
TRBV9 | CASSVGQELLF
TRBV12-5 | CASGLVLGTSNYGYTF
TRBV5-1 | CATTTLPSGRGQETQYF
TRBV15 | CATSRESAGNSNQPQHF
TRBV7-7 | CASSLATGRQETQYF
TRBV5-1 | CASSPLSGRASYNEQFF
TRBV6-4 | CASSTAHTDTQYF
TRBV2 | CASSMNSGGASPLHF